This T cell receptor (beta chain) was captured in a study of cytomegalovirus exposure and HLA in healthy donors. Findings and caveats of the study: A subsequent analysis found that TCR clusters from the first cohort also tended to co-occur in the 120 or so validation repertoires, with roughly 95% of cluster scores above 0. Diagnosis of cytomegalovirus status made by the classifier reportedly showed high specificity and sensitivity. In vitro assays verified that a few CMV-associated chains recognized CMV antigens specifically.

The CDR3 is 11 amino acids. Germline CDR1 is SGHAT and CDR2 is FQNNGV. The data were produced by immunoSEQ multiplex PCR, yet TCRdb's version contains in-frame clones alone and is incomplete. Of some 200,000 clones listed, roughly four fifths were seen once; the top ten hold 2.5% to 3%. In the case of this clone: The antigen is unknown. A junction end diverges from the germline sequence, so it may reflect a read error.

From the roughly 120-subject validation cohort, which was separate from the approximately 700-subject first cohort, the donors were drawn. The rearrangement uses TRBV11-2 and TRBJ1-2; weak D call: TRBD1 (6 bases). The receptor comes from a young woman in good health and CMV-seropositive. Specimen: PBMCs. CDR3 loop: CASSRGGHPPF. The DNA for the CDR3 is TGTGCCAGCAGCCGAGGGGGTCACCCGCCCTTC.